This T cell receptor (beta chain) came from a study of blood T cell repertoires in COVID-19. Study details: Researchers got acute and convalescent COVID-19 samples from the United States, Italy and Spain. T cells, B-cell-depleted T cells, or PBMCs supplied cDNA or gDNA.

With V trimmed by 6 bases and J by 0 bases, 3 bases remained unmatched. Germline loops: CDR1 SQVTM, CDR2 ANQGSEA. The CDR3 has 13 amino acids. Seattle patients were enrolled while actively infected and followed longitudinally. Assay: immunoSEQ multiplex PCR; the TCRdb copy retains only in-frame clones and omits some. Of fewer than 350,000 clones detected, 86% appear once; the ten largest clones hold more than 10%. This chain connects TRBV29-1 to TRBJ2-7, with TRBD1 matching 9 bases. Specimen: peripheral blood. The source of this sequence is a woman aged 30 to 39 with COVID-19, enrolled during active disease. CDR3 sequence: CSVLQGASYEQYF. Written as DNA, the CDR3 is TGCAGCGTCTTACAGGGGGCCTCCTACGAGCAGTACTTC.